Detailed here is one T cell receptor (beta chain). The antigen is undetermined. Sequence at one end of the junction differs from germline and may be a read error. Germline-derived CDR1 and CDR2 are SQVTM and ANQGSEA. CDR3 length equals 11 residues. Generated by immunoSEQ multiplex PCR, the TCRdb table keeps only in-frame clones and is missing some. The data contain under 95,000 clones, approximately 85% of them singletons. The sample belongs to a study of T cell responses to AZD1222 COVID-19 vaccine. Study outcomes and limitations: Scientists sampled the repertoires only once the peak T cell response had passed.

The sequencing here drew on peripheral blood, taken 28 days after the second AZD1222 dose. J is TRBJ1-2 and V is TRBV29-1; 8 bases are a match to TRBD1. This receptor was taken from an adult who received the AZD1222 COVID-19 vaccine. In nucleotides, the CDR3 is TGCAGCGTTGGGGACAGGACTTTTGGATTCTTC. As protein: CSVGDRTFGFF.